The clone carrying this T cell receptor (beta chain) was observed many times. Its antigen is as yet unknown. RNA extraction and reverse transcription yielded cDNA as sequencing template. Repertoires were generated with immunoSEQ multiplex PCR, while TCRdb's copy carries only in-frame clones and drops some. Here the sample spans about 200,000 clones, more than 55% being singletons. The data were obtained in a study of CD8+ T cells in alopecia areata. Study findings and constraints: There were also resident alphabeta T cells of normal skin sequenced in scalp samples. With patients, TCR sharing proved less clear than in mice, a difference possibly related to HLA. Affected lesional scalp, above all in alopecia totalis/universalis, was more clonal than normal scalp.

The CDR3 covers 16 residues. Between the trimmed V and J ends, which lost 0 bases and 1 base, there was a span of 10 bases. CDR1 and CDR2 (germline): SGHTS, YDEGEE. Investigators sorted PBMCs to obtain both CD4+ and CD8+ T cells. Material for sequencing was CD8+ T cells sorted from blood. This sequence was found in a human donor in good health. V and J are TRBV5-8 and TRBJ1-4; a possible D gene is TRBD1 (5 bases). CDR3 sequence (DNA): TGTGCCAGCAGCTTGGCCTTTGGGGGAACTAATGAAAAACTGTTTTTT. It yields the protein CASSLAFGGTNEKLFF. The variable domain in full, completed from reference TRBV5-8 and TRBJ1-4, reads EAGVTQSPTHLIKTRGQQATLRCSPISGHTSVYWYQQALGLGLQFLLWYDEGEERNRGNFPPRFSGRQFPNYSSELNVNALELEDSALYLCASSLAFGGTNEKLFFGSGTQLSVL.